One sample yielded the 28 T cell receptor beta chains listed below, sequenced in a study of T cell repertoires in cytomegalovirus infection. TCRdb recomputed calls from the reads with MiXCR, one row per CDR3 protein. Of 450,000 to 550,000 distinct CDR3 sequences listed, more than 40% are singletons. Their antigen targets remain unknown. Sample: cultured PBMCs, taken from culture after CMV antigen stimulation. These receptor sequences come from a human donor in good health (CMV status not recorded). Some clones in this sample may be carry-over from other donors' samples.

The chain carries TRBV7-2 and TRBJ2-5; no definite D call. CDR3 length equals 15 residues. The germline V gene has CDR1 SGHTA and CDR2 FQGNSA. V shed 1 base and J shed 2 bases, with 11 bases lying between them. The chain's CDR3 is CASSLGQAAQETQYF. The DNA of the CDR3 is TGTGCCAGCAGCTTAGGCCAGGCGGCTCAAGAGACCCAGTACTTC.

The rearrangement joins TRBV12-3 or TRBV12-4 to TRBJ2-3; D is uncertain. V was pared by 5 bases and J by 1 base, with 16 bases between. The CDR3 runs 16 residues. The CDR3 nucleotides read TGTGCCAGCAGTCCAGGTTGGAAGTCTCGCACAGATACGCAGTATTTT. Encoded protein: CASSPGWKSRTDTQYF.

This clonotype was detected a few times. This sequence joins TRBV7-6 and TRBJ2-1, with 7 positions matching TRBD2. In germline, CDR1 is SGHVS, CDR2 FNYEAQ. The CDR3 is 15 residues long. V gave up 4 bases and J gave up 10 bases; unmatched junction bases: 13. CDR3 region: CASSSLAEPGREQFF. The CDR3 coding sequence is TGTGCCAGCAGCTCGCTAGCGGAGCCGGGCCGGGAGCAGTTCTTC.

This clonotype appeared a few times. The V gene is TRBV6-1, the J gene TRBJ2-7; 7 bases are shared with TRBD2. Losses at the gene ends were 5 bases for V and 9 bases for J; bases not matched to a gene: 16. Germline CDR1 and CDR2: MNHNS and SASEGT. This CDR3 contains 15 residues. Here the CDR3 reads CASSYGPAGAFAQYF. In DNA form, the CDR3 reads TGTGCCAGCAGTTATGGGCCGGCGGGAGCATTCGCGCAGTACTTC.

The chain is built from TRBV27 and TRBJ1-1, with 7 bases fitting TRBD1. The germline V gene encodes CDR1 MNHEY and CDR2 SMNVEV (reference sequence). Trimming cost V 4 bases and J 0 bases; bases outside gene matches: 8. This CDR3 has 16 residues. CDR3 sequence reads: CASSSLGGRLNTEAFF. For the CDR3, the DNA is TGTGCCAGCAGTTCATTAGGGGGCAGGCTGAACACTGAAGCTTTCTTT.

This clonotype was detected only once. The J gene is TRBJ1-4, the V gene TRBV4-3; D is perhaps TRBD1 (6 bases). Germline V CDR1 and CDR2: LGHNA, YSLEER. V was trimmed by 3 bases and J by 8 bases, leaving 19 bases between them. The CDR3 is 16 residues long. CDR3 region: CASSHPPMTGGEKLFF. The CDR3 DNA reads TGCGCCAGCAGCCATCCTCCTATGACAGGAGGGGAAAAACTGTTTTTT.

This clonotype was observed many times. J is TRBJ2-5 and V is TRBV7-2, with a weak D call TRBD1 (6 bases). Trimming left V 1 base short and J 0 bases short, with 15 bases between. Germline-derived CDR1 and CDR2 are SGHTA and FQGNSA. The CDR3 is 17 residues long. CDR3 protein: CASSLVGRDRYQETQYF. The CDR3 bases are TGTGCCAGCAGCTTAGTAGGTCGAGACAGGTACCAAGAGACCCAGTACTTC. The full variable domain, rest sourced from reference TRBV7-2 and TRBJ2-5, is GAGVSQSPSNKVTEKGKDVELRCDPISGHTALYWYRQSLGQGLEFLIYFQGNSAPDKSGLPSDRFSAERTGGSVSTLTIQRTQQEDSAVYLCASSLVGRDRYQETQYFGPGTRLLVL.

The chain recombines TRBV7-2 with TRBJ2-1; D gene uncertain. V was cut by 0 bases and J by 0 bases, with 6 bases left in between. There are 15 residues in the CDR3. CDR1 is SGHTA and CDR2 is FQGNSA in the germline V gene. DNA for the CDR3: TGTGCCAGCAGCTTAGCCGCGAACTCCTACAATGAGCAGTTCTTC. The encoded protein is CASSLAANSYNEQFF.

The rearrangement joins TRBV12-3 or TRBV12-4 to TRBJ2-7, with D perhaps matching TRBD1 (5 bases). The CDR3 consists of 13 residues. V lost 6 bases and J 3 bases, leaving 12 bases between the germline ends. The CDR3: CASSPEDSYEQYF. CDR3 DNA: TGTGCCAGCAGCCCGGAAGACAGCTACGAGCAGTACTTC.

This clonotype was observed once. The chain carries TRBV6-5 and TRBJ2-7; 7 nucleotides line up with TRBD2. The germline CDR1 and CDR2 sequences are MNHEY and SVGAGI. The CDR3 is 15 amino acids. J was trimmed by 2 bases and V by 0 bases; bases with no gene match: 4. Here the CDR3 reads CASSYSTGTTYEQYF. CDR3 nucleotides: TGTGCCAGCAGTTACTCCACCGGGACTACCTACGAGCAGTACTTC.

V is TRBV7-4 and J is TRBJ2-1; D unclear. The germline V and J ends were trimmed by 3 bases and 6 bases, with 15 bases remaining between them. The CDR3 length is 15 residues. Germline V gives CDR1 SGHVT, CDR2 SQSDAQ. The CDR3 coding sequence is TGTGCCAGCAGCTTTGGGTCGGGTGCTGGCAATGAGCAGTTCTTC. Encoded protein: CASSFGSGAGNEQFF.

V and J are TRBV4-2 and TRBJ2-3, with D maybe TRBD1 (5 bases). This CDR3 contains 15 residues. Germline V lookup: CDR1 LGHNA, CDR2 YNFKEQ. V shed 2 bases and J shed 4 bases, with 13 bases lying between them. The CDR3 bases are TGTGCCAGCAGCCAAATGCGCAGGGTACCAGATACGCAGTATTTT. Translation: CASSQMRRVPDTQYF.

For the CDR3, the DNA is TGTGCCAGCAGTTACTGGGGGCCTAATCAGCCCCAGCATTTT. Translation gives CASSYWGPNQPQHF. This sequence joins TRBV6-2 or TRBV6-3 and TRBJ1-5, with D tentatively TRBD1 (6 bases). The CDR3 consists of 14 residues. The germline V and J ends were trimmed by 1 base and 4 bases, with 8 bases remaining between them. Germline loops: CDR1 MNHEY, CDR2 SVGEGT.

CDR3 in amino acids: CASSSAGLPYEQYF. The CDR3 bases are TGTGCCAGCAGCTCAGCGGGACTACCCTACGAGCAGTACTTC. The chain combines TRBV5-4 with TRBJ2-7, with TRBD2 identical over 7 bases. Germline CDR1 reads SGHNT; CDR2 reads YYREEE (reference sequence). Unmatched junction bases numbered 5, after V lost 3 bases and J lost 2 bases. The CDR3 consists of 14 residues.

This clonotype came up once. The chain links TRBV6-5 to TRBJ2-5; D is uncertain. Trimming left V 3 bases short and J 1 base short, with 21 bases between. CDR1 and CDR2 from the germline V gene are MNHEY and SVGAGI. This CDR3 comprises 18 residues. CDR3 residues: CASSYLKSAWNIQETQYF. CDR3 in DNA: TGTGCCAGCAGTTATCTAAAGTCGGCTTGGAATATCCAAGAGACCCAGTACTTC.

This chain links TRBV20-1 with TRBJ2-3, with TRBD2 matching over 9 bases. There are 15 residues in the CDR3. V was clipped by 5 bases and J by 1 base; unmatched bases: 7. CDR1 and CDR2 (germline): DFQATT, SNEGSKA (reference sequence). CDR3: CSAPIAGVGTDTQYF. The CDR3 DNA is TGCAGTGCTCCGATAGCGGGAGTGGGCACAGATACGCAGTATTTT.

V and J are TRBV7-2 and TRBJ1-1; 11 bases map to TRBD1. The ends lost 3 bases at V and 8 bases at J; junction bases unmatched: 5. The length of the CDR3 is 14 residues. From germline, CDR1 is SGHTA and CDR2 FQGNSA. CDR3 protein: CASSLDGQGAEAFF. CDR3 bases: TGTGCCAGCAGCTTGGATGGACAGGGGGCGGAAGCTTTCTTT.

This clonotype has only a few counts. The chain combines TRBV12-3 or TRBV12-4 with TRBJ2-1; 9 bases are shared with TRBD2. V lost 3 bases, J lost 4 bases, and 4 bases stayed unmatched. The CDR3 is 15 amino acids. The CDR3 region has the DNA TGTGCCAGCAGTTTTGGCGGGGGGGTATACAATGAGCAGTTCTTC. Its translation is CASSFGGGVYNEQFF.

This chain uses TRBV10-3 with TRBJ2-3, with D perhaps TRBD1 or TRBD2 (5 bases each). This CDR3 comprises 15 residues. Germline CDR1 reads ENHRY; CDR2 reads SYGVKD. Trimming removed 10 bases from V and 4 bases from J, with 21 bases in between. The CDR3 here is CATTEGYSDSDTQYF. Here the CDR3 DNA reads TGTGCCACTACCGAGGGGTACAGTGACTCAGATACGCAGTATTTT.

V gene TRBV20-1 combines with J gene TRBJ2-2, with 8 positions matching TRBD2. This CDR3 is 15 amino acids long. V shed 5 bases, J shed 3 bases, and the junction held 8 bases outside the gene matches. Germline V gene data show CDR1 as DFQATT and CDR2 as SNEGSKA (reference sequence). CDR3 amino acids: CSAVRSGGDTGELFF. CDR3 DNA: TGCAGTGCTGTCCGTTCGGGAGGGGACACCGGGGAGCTGTTTTTT.

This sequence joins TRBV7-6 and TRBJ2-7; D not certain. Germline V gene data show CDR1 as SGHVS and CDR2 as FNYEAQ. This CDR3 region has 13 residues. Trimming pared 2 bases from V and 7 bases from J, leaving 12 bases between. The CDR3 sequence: CASSLIRTGEQYF. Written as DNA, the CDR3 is TGTGCCAGCAGCTTAATACGTACTGGAGAGCAGTACTTC.

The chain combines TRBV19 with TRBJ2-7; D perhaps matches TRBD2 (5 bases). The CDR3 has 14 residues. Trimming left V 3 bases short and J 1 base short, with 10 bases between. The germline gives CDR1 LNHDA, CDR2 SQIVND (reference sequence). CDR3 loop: CASSIEGSSYEQYF. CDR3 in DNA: TGTGCCAGTAGTATCGAGGGCTCTTCCTACGAGCAGTACTTC.

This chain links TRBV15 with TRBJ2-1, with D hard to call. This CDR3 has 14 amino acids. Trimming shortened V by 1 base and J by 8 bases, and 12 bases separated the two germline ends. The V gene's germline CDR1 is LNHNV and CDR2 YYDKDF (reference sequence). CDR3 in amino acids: CATSRGELGHEQFF. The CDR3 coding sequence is TGTGCCACCAGCAGAGGAGAACTGGGCCATGAGCAGTTCTTC.

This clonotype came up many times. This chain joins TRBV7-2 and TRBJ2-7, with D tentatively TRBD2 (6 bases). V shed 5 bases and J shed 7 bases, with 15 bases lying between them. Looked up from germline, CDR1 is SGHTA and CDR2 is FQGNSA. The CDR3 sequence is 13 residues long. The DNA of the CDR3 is TGTGCCAGCAGCGCAAGGGTCGGGGGAGAGCAGTACTTC. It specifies CASSARVGGEQYF.

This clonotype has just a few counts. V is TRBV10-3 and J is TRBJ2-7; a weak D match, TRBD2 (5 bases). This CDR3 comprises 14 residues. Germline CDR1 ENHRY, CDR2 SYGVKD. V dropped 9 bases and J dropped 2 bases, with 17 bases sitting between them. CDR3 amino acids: CAISADEVTYEQYF. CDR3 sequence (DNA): TGTGCCATTTCAGCGGACGAAGTCACCTACGAGCAGTACTTC.

CDR3 in DNA: TGTGCCAGCCGGGAACAGCTCAGGCTGAGCTCCTACAATGAGCAGTTCTTC. As protein: CASREQLRLSSYNEQFF. J is TRBJ2-1 and V is TRBV2, with a tentative D call TRBD2 (5 bases). The V end was cut by 8 bases, the J end by 0 bases, with 20 bases between. Germline CDR1 is SNHLY and CDR2 is FYNNEI. CDR3 length equals 17 residues.

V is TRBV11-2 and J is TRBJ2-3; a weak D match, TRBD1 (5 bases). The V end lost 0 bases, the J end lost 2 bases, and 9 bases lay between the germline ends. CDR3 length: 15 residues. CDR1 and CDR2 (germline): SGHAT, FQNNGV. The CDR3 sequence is CASSLDGQFTDTQYF. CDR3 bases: TGTGCCAGCAGCTTAGATGGACAATTCACAGATACGCAGTATTTT.

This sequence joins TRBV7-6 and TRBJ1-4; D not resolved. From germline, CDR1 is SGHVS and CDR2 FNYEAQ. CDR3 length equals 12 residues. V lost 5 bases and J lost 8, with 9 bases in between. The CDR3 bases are TGTGCCAGCAGCCCAGAGCGCGAAAAACTGTTTTTT. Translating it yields CASSPEREKLFF.